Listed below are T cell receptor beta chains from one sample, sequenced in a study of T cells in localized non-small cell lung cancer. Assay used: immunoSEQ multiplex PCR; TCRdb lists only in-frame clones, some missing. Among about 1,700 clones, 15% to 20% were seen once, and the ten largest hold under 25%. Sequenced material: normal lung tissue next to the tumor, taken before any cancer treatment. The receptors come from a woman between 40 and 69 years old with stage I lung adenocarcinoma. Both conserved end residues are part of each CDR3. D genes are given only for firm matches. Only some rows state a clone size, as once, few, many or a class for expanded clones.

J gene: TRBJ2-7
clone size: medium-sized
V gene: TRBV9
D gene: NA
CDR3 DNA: TGTGCCAGCAGCGTCGATGCCGGAGCCATGGGCGAGCAGTACTTC
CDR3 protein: CASSVDAGAMGEQYF

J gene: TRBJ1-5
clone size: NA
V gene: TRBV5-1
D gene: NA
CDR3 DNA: TGCGCCAGCAGCTTAGGTCGGGGGGACAATCAGCCCCAGCATTTT
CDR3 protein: CASSLGRGDNQPQHF

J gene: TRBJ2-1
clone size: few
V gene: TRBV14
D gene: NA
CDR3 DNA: TGTGCCAGCAGCCCCGGGACTCACAATGAGCAGTTCTTC
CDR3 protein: CASSPGTHNEQFF

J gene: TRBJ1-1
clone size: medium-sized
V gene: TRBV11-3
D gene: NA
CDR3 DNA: TGTGCCAGCAGCTTATCCGGGACTCTCATGAACACTGAAGCTTTCTTT
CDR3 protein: CASSLSGTLMNTEAFF

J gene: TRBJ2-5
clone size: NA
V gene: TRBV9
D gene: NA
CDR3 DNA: TGTGCCAGCAGCGTAGGAACAGGGTCTAAACAAGAGACCCAGTACTTC
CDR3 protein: CASSVGTGSKQETQYF

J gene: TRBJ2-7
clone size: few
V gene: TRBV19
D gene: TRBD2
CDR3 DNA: TGTGCCAGTAGTATTTCGGGACTAGCGGACTACGAGCAGTACTTC
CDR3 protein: CASSISGLADYEQYF

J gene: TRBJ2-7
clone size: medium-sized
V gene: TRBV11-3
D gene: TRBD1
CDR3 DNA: TGTGCCAGCAGCCTTACAGGGGGCGATTCCTACGAGCAGTACTTC
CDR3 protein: CASSLTGGDSYEQYF

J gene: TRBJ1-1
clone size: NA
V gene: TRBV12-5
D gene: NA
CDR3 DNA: TGTGCTAGTGGTTTGACGAATATGAACACTGAAGCTTTCTTT
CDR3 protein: CASGLTNMNTEAFF

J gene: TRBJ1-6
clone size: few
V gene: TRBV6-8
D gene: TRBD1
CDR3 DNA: TGTGCCAGCAGTTACACGTCCGGGACAGGGGATTCACCCCTCCACTTT
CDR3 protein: CASSYTSGTGDSPLHF

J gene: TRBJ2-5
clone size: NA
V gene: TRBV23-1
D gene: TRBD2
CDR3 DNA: TGCGCCAGCAGCCAAGAGGGGCCGGGGACTAAAGAGACCCAGTACTTC
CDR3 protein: CASSQEGPGTKETQYF

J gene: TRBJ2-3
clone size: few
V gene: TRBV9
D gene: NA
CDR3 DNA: TGTGCCAGCAGCGTAGAATTAGCAGGGGACACAGATACGCAGTATTTT
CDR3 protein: CASSVELAGDTDTQYF

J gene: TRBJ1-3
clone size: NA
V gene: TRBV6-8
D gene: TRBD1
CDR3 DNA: TGTGCCAGCAGGCCACAGGGGGCGACCTTCCGGGCCATATATTTT
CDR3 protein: CASRPQGATFRAIYF

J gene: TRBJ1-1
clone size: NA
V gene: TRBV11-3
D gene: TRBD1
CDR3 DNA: TGTGCCAGCAGCTTTCCTCCTAGGGGGCGAAAAACTGAAGCTTTCTTT
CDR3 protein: CASSFPPRGRKTEAFF

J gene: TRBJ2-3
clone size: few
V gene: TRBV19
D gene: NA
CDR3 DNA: TGTGCCAGTAGCTCCGGGAGAGATACGCAGTATTTT
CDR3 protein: CASSSGRDTQYF

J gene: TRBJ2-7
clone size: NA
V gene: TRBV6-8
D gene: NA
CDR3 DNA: TGTGCCAGCAGCAGAATAAGTTCCTACGAGCAGTACTTC
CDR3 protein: CASSRISSYEQYF

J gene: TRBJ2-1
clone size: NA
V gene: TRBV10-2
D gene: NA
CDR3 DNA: TGCGCCAGCAGTGCTGACTCTTACAATGAGCAGTTCTTC
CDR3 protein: CASSADSYNEQFF

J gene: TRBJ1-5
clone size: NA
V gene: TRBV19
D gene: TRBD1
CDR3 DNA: TGTGCCAGTAGTCCGGGGGACAGTACGAATCAGCCCCAGCATTTT
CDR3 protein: CASSPGDSTNQPQHF

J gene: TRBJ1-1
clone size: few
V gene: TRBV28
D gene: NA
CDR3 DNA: TGTGCCAGCAGCAATGGGCCGGGACAAAACACTGAAGCTTTCTTT
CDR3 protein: CASSNGPGQNTEAFF

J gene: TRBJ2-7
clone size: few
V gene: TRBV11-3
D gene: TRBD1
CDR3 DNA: TGTGCCAGCAGCTTAGTGCTGGGCACACTGGGACAGGCCGACGAGCAGTACTTC
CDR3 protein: CASSLVLGTLGQADEQYF

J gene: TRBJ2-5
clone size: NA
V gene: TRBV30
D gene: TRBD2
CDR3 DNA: TGTGCCTGGAGTCCGGGACTAGAGGGGACCCAGTACTTC
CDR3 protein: CAWSPGLEGTQYF

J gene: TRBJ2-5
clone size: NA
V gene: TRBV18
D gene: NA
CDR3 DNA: TGTGCCAGCTCACCGGGTAGAGAGACCCAGTACTTC
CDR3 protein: CASSPGRETQYF

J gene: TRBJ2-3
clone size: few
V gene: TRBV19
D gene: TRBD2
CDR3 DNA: TGTGCCAGTAGTATCCTCAGACTAGCGGGGGGCACAGATACGCAGTATTTT
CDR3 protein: CASSILRLAGGTDTQYF

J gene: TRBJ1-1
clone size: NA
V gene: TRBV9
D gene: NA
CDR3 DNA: TGTGCCAGCAGCGTAGGACCCGAGGGCACTGAAGCTTTCTTT
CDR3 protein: CASSVGPEGTEAFF

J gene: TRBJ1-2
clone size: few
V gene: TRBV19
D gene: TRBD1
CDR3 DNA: TGTGCCAGTAGTGGAAGACAGGGGGCTGGGACTGGCTACACCTTC
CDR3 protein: CASSGRQGAGTGYTF

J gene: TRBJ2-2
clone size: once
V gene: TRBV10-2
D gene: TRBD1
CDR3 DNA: TGCGCCAGCACCCTGACAGGGGAAGGGGATGGCGGGGAGCTGTTTTTT
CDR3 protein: CASTLTGEGDGGELFF

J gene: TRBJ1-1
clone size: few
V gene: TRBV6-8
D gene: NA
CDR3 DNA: TGTGCCAGCATCCAGGGACGGACGAACACTGAAGCTTTCTTT
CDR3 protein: CASIQGRTNTEAFF

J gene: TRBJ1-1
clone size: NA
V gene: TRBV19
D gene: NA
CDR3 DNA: TGTGCCAGTGTTGATTGGACTGAAGCTTTCTTT
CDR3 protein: CASVDWTEAFF

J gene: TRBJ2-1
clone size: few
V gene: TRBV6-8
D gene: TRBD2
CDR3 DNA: TGTGCCAGCAGTTACCAACTAGCGGGGGGGCATCAGAGCTACAATGAGCAGTTCTTC
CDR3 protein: CASSYQLAGGHQSYNEQFF

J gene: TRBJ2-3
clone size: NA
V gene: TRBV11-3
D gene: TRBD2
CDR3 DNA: TGTGCCAGCAGCTTACTTACGGCGGGACTACCTACGCAGTATTTT
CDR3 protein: CASSLLTAGLPTQYF

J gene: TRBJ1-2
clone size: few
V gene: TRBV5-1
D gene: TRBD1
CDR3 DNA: TGCGCCAGCAGCTCCCAAGGCAGGGGGAGCGCTAACTATGGCTACACCTTC
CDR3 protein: CASSSQGRGSANYGYTF

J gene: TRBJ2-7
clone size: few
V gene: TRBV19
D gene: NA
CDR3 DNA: TGTGCCAGTAGTATAGGCGGGGGCAATATACGGGAGCAGTACTTC
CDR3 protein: CASSIGGGNIREQYF

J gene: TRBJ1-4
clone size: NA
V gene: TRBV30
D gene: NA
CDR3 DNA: TGTGCCTGGAGATCGCTCGAGGGGCCTAATGAAAAACTGTTTTTT
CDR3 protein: CAWRSLEGPNEKLFF

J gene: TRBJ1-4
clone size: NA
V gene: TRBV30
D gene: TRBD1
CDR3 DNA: TGTGCCTGGAGTGCCAAGGGGACAGATCCTGAAAAACTGTTTTTT
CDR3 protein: CAWSAKGTDPEKLFF

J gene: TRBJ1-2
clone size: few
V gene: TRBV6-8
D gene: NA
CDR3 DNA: TGTGCCAGCAGTTCCGACCCAGTAGGCGGCTACACCTTC
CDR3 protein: CASSSDPVGGYTF

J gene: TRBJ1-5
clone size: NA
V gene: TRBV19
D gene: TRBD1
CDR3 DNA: TGTGCCAGTAGTGACGGGACAGGGGGCTCTCTGAATCAGCCCCAGCATTTT
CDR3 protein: CASSDGTGGSLNQPQHF

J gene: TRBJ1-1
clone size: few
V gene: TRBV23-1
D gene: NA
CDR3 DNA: TGCGCCAGCAGCCAAGCCAAGAACACTGAAGCTTTCTTT
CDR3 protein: CASSQAKNTEAFF

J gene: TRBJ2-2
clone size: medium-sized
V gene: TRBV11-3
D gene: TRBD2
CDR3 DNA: TGTGCCAGCACCCTTAGCGGGGGGGCCGTCGGCGGGGAGCTGTTTTTT
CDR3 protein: CASTLSGGAVGGELFF

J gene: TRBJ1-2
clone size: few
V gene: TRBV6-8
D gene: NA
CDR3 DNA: TGTGCCAGCAGACTTAGGGGGACTGGCTACACCTTC
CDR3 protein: CASRLRGTGYTF

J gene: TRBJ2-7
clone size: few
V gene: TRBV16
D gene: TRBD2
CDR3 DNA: TGTGCCAGCAGCCGGCGGGGGAGCTCCTACGAGCAGTACTTC
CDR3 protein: CASSRRGSSYEQYF

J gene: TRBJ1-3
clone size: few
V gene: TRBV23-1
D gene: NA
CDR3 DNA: TGCGCCAGCAGCCAAGATCACCCAGGCCCAAACACCATATATTTT
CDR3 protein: CASSQDHPGPNTIYF

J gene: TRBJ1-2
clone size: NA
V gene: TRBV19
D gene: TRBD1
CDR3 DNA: TGTGCCAGTAACACCCCGAGGGGGGACAGCTATGGCTACACCTTC
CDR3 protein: CASNTPRGDSYGYTF

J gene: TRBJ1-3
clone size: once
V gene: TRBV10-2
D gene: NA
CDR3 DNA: TGCGCCAGCAGTTCCCGAGACAGCGATATCTCTGGAAACACCATATATTTT
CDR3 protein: CASSSRDSDISGNTIYF

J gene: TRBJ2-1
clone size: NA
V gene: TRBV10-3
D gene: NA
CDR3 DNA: TGTGCCACCGGCGGCGGCAGGGTATTCGATAATGAGCAGTTCTTC
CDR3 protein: CATGGGRVFDNEQFF

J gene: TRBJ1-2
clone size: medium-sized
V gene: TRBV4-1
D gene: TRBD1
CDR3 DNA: TGCGCCAGCAGCCAAGATCCCCTCGGACAGGGCTCAGATGGCTACACCTTC
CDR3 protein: CASSQDPLGQGSDGYTF

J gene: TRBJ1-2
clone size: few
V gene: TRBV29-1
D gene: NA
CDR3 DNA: TGCAGCGTTGAAGGGCCACGGGACGCTAACTATGGCTACACCTTC
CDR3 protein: CSVEGPRDANYGYTF

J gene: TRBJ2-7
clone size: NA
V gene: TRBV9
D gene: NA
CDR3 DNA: TGTGCCAGCAGCGTAGGAGCAGGGTCTCGCTACGAGCAGTACTTC
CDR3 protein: CASSVGAGSRYEQYF

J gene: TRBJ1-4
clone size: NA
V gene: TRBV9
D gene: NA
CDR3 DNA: TGTGCCAGCAGCGTAGTTGGTGGAACTAATGAAAAACTGTTTTTT
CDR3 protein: CASSVVGGTNEKLFF

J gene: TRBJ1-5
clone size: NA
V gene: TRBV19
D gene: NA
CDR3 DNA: TGTGCCAGTAGTTTCCAGGGTGAGCCCCAGCATTTT
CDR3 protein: CASSFQGEPQHF

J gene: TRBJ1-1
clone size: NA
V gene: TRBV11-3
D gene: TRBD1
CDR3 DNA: TGTGCCAGCAGCCTCGGACACAGGGGCGCTGAAGCTTTCTTT
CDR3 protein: CASSLGHRGAEAFF

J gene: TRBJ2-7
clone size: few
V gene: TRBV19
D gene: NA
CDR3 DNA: TGTGCCAGTAGTTCCCAGACTTACACTTCCTCCTACGAGCAGTACTTC
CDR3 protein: CASSSQTYTSSYEQYF

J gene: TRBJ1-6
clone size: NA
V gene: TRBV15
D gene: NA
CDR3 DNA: TGTGCCACCAGCCGGGAGGAGGGGGGGAGATCACCCCTCCACTTT
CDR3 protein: CATSREEGGRSPLHF

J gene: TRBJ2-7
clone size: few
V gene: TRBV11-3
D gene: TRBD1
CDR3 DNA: TGTGCCAGCAGCTTGGGGACAGGGGGGTCCTACGAGCAGTACTTC
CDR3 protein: CASSLGTGGSYEQYF

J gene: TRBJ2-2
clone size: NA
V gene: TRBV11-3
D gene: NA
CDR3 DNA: TGTGCCAGCAGCTTAGACAGACGGAACACCGGGGAGCTGTTTTTT
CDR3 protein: CASSLDRRNTGELFF

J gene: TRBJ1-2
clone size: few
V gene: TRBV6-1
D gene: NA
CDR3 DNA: TGTGCCAGCAGTGAAGCCAGGGGAATTTCTAACTATGGCTACACCTTC
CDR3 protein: CASSEARGISNYGYTF

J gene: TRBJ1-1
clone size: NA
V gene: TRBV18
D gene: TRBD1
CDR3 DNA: TGTGCCAGCTCGGTCGGACAGGGGAACACTGAAGCTTTCTTT
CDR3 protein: CASSVGQGNTEAFF

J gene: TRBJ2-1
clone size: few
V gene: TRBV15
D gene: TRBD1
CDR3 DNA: TGTGCCACCAGCAGATTGCCGGGACAGGGTTTGCACAATGAGCAGTTCTTC
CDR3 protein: CATSRLPGQGLHNEQFF

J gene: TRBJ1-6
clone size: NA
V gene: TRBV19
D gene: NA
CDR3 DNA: TGTGCCAGTAGTATCCGTTTTACCGGGTATAATTCACCCCTCCACTTT
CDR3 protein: CASSIRFTGYNSPLHF